This T cell receptor beta chain was profiled in a study of Tregs in tolerant kidney transplant recipients. Mixed chimerism was transient after nonmyeloablative marrow transplants from related graft donors. Unstimulated Tregs (CD4+CD25+CD127-) and CD4+CD25- non-Tregs were sorted from PBMCs. The CDR3 sequence is 17 residues long. In germline, CDR1 is MGHRA, CDR2 YSYEKL. With V trimmed by 4 bases and J by 2 bases, 9 bases remained unmatched. Profiled with immunoSEQ multiplex PCR; TCRdb holds only in-frame clones, not every one. The table lists 12,000 to 15,000 clones, with 3.5% in the top ten. With regard to this clone: The read terminates 3 residues ahead of where the CDR3 ends, so the germline J gene completes it.

The rearrangement joins TRBV4-1 to TRBJ2-1; TRBD2 agrees at 9 bases. This clonotype was obtained from a human patient who received a combined kidney and bone marrow transplant. The graft donor may be the source of some T cells. Sequenced material: CD4+ T cells from blood (PBMCs), taken 12 months after the transplant. The CDR3 is CASSLLIAGAAYNEQFF. CDR3 bases read: TGCGCCAGCAGCCTCCTTATAGCGGGAGCGGCCTACAATGAG.